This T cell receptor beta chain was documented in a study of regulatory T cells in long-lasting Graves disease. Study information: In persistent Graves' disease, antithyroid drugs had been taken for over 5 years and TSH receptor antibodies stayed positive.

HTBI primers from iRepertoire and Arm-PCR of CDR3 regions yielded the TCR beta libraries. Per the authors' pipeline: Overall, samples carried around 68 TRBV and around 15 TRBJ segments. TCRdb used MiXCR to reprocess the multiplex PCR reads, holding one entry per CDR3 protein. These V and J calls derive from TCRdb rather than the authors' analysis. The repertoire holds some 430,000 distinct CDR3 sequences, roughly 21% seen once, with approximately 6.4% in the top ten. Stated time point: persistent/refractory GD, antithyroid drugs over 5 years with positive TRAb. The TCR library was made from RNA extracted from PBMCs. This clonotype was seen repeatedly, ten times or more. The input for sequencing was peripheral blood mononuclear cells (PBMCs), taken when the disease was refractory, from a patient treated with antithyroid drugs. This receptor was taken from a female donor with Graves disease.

DNA for the CDR3: TGTGCCAGCAGTTGGGGGACGGAAAGCTCCTACGAGCAGTACTTC. Its protein product is CASSWGTESSYEQYF. The chain is built from TRBV12-3 or TRBV12-4 and TRBJ2-7; possibly TRBD1 or TRBD2 for D (5 bases each). Trimming removed 4 bases from V and 0 bases from J, with 13 bases in between. This CDR3 has 15 amino acids.